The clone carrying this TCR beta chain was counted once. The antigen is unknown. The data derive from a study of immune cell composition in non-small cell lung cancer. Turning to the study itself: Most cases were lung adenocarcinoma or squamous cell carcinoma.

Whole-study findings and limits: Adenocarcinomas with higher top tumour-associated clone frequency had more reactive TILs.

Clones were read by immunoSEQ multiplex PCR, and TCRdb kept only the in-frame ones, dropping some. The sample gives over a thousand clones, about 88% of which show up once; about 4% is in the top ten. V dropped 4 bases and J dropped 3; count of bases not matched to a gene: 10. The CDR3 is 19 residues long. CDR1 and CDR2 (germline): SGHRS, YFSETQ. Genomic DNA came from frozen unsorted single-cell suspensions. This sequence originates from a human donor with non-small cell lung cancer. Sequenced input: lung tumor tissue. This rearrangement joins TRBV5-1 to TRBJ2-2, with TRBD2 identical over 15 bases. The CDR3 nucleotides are TGCGCCAGCAGCGAATGGACTAGCGGGGGGGCCACGCACACCGGGGAGCTGTTTTTT. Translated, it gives CASSEWTSGGATHTGELFF.